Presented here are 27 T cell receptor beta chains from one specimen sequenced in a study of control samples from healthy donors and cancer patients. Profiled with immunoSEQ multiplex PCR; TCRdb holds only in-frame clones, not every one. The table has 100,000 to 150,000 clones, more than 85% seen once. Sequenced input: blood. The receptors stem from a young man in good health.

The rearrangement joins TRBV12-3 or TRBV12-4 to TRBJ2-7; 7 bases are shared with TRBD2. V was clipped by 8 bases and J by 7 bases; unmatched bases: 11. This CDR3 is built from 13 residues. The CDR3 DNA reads TGTGCCAGCGGTCGACTAGCCGGCTGGGAGCAGTACTTC. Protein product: CASGRLAGWEQYF.

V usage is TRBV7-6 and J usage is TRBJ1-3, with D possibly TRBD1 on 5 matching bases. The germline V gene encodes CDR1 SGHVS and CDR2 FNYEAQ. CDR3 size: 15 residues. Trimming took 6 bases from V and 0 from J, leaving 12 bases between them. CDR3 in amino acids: CASSPDSDSGNTIYF. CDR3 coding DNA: TGTGCCAGCAGTCCCGACAGCGACTCTGGAAACACCATATATTTT.

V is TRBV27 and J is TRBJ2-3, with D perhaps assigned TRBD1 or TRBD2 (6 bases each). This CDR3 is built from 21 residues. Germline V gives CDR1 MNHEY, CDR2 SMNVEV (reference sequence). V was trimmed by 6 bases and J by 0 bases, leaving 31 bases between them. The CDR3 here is CASRPSVWRGASSSSTDTQYF. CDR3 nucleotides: TGTGCCAGCAGACCCTCGGTGTGGAGGGGGGCGAGTTCGTCTAGCACAGATACGCAGTATTTT.

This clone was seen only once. The CDR3 loop is CASRGQGLVGNIYGYTF. As DNA, the CDR3 is TGTGCCAGCCGCGGACAGGGGTTAGTCGGAAATATCTATGGCTACACCTTC. V and J are TRBV21-1 and TRBJ1-2; the table gives TRBD1 as D, unverified against the DNA. TRBV21-1 has pseudogene status. This CDR3 has 17 residues.

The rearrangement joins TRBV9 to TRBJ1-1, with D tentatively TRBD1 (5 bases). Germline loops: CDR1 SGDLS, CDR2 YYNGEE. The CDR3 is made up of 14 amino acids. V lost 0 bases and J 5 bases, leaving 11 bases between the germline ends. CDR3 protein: CASSVESGLTEAFF. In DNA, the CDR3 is TGTGCCAGCAGCGTAGAATCAGGGCTTACTGAAGCTTTCTTT.

In DNA, the CDR3 is TGCGCCAGCAGTGAGGGGGGACAGCGGGAGACCCAGTACTTC. It codes for CASSEGGQRETQYF. The chain links TRBV10-1 to TRBJ2-5; 7 nucleotides agree with TRBD1. There are 14 residues in the CDR3. Unmatched junction bases numbered 5, after V lost 2 bases and J lost 5 bases. CDR1 is WNHNN, CDR2 SYGVQD, per germline (reference sequence).

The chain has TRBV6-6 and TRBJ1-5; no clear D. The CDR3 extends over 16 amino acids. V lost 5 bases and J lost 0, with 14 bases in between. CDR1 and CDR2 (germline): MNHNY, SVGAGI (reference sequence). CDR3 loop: CASSRRTAYSNQPQHF. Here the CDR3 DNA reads TGTGCCAGCAGTCGCCGGACGGCCTATAGCAATCAGCCCCAGCATTTT.

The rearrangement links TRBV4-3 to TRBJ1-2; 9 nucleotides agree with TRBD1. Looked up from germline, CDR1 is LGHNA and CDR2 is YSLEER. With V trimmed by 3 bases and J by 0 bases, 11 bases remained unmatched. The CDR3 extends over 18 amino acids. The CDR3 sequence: CASSQATGGDLTNYGYTF. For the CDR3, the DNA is TGCGCCAGCAGCCAGGCTACAGGGGGCGACTTGACTAACTATGGCTACACCTTC.

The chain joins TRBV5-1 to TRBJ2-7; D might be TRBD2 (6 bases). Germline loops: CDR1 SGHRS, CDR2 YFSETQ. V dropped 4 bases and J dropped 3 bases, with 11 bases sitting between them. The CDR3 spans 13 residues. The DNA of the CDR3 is TGCGCCAGCAGCACTCTCGGGGGCTACGAGCAGTACTTC. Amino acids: CASSTLGGYEQYF.

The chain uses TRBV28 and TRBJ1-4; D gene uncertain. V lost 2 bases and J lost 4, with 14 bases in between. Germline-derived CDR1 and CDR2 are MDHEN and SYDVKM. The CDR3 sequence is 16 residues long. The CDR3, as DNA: TGTGCCAGCAGTTTAATAGTTGGGCAGAATAATGAAAAACTGTTTTTT. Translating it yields CASSLIVGQNNEKLFF.

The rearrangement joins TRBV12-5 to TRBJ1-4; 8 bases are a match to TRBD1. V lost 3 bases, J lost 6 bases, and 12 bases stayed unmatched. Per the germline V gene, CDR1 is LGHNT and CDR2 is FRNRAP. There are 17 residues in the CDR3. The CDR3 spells CASGFSPWTGMDEKLFF. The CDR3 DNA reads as TGTGCTAGTGGTTTCTCACCCTGGACAGGGATGGATGAAAAACTGTTTTTT.

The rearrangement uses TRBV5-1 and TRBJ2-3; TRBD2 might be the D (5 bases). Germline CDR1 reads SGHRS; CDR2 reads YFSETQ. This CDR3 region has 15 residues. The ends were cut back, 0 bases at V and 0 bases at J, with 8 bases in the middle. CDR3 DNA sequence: TGCGCCAGCAGCTTGGAAGGCGGGAGCACAGATACGCAGTATTTT. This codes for CASSLEGGSTDTQYF.

CDR3 coding DNA: TGTGCCAGCAGTACAGGGGGGTATGGCTACACCTTC. This sequence encodes CASSTGGYGYTF. The J gene is TRBJ1-2, the V gene TRBV27, with 8 bases matching TRBD1. This CDR3 is built from 12 residues. From germline, CDR1 is MNHEY and CDR2 SMNVEV (reference sequence). The V and J ends lost 5 bases and 5 bases, in that order; junction bases with no gene match: 1.

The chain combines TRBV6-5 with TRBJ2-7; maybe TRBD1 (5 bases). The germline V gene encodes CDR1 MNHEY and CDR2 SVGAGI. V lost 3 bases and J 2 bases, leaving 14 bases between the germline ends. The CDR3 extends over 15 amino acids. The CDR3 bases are TGTGCCAGCAGTTATATCGCCAGGGAAGCCTACGAGCAGTACTTC. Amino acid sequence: CASSYIAREAYEQYF.

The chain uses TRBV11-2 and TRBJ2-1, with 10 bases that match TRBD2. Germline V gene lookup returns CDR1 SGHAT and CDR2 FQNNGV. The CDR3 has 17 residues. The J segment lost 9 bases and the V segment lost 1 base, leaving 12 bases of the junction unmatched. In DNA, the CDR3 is TGTGCCAGCAGCTTAGTTTCTAGCGGGAGTCGGGCGGGTGAGCAGTTCTTC. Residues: CASSLVSSGSRAGEQFF.

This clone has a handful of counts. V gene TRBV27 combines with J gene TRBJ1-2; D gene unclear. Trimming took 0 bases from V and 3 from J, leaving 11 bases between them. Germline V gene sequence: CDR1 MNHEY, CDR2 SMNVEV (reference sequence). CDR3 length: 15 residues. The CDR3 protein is CASSLSGARYYGYTF. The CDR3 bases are TGTGCCAGCAGTTTATCGGGCGCCAGGTACTATGGCTACACCTTC.

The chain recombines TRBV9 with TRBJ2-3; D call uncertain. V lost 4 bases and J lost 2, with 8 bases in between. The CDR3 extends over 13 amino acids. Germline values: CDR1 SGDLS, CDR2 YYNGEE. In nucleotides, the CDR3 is TGTGCCAGCAGCTCCCACAACACAGATACGCAGTATTTT. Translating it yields CASSSHNTDTQYF.

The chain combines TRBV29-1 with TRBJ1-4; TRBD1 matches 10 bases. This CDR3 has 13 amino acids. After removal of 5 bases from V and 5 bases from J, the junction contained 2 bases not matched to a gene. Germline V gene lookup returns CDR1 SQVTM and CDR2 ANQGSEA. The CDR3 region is CSVPTGGNEKLFF. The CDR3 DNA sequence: TGCAGCGTTCCGACAGGGGGCAATGAAAAACTGTTTTTT.

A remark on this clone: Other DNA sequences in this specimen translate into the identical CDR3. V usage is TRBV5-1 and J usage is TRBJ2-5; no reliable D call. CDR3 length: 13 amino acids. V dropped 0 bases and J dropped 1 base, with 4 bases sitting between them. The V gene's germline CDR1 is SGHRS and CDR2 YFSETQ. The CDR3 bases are TGCGCCAGCAGCTTGGATACCCAAGAGACCCAGTACTTC. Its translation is CASSLDTQETQYF.

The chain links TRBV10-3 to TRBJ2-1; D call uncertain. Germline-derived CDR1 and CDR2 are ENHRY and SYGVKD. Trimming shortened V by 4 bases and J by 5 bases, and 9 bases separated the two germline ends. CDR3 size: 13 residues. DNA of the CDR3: TGTGCCATCAGTGGTCCAGGAAACAATGAGCAGTTCTTC. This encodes CAISGPGNNEQFF.

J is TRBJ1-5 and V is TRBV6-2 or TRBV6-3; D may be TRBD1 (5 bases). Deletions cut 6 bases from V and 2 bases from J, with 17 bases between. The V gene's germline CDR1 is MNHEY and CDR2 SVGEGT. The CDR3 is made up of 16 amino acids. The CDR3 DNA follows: TGTGCCAGCAGCGACGAGGGGTTCTGGGGCAATCAGCCCCAGCATTTT. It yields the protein CASSDEGFWGNQPQHF.

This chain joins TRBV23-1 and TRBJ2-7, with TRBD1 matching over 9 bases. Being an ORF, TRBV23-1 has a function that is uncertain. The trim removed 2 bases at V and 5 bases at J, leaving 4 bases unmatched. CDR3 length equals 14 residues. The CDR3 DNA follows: TGCGCCAGCAGTCAAGGGACAGGGATCGACGAGCAGTACTTC. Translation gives CASSQGTGIDEQYF.

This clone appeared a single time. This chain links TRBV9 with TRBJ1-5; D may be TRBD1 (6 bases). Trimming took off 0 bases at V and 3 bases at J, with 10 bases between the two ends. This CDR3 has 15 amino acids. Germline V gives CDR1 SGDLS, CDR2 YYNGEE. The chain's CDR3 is CASSVGGQTNQPQHF. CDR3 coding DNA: TGTGCCAGCAGCGTAGGGGGGCAGACCAATCAGCCCCAGCATTTT.

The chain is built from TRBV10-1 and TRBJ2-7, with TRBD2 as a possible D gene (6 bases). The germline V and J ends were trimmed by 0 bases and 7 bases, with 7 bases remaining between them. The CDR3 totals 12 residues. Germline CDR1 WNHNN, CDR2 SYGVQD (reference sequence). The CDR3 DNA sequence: TGCGCCAGCAGTGAGTCGGGAGGAGAGCAGTACTTC. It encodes CASSESGGEQYF.

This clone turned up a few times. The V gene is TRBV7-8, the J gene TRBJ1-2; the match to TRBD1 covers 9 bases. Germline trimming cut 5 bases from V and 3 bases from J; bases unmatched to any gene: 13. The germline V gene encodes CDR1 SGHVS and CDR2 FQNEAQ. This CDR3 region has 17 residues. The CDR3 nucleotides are TGTGCCAGCAGCAAAATCCGGGACAGGGACAAGGACTATGGCTACACCTTC. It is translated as CASSKIRDRDKDYGYTF.

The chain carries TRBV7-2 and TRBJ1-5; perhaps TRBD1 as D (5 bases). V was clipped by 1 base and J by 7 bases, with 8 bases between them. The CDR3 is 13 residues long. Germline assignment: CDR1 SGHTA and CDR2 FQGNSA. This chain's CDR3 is CASSLGGWQPQHF. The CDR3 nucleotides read TGTGCCAGCAGCTTAGGGGGGTGGCAGCCCCAGCATTTT.

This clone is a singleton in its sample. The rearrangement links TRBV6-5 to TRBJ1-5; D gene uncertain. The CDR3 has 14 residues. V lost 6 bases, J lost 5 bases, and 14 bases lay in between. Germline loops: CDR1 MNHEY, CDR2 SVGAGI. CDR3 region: CASSRSGGDQPQHF. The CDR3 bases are TGTGCCAGCAGCCGCTCGGGAGGCGATCAGCCCCAGCATTTT.